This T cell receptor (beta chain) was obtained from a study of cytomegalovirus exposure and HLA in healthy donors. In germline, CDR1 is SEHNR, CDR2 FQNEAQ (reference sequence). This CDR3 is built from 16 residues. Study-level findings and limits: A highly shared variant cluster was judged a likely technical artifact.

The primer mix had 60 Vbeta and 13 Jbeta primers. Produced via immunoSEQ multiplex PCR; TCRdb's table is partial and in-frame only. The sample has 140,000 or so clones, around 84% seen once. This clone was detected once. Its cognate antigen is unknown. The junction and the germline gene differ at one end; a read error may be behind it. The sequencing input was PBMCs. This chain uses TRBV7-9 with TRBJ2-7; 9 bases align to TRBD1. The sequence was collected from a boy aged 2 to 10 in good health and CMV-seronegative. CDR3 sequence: CSSSLQGASDSYEQYF. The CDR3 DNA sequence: TGTTCCAGCAGCTTACAGGGGGCCTCGGACTCCTACGAGCAGTACTTC.